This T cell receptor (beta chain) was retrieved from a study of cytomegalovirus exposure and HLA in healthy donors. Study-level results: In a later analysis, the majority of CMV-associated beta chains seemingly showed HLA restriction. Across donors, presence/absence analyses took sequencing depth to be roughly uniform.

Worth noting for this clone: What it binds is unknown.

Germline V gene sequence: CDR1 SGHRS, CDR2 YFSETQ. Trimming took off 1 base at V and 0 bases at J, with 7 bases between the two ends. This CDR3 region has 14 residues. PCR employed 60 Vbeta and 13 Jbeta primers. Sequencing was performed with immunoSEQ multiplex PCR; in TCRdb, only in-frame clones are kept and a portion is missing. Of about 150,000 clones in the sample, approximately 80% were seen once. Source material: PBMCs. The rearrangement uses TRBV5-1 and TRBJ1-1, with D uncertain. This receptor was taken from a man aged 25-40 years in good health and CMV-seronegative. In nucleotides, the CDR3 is TGCGCCAGCAGCTTGTCAGCGCTGAACACTGAAGCTTTCTTT. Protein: CASSLSALNTEAFF.